The table lists the clone carrying this T cell receptor (beta chain) with a few counts. Its antigen remains unidentified. Study-wide results and caveats: Tumor memory CD4+ T cell TCR gene usage was found to cluster with blood and lymph node memory CD4+ cells and with lymph node naive CD4+ cells. Larger-cohort validation covered only one TCR beta V-J rearrangement.

Full-length variable regions came from constant-region reverse primers plus semi-nested Nested Universal Primer A PCR. MiXCR, run by TCRdb on the 5' RACE reads, gives a single entry per CDR3 protein. There are tens of thousands of distinct CDR3 sequences in the sample; approximately 23% occur only once, and 3.2% lies in the top ten. Trimming removed 8 bases at V and 2 bases at J, with 13 bases between. This CDR3 spans 14 amino acids. Looked up from germline, CDR1 is MDHEN and CDR2 is SYDVKM. The receptor comes from a female donor with breast cancer. This rearrangement joins TRBV28 to TRBJ1-5; D gene uncertain. Source material: tumor-infiltrating naive CD4+ T cells sorted from the breast tumor. Subset described: naive CD4+ T cells, CD4+CD45RA+CD25-. This chain's CDR3 is CASRRREGNQPQHF. For the CDR3, the DNA is TGTGCCAGCCGTAGGAGGGAAGGCAATCAGCCCCAGCATTTT. Variable domain in full (rest from reference TRBV28 and TRBJ1-5): DVKVTQSSRYLVKRTGEKVFLECVQDMDHENMFWYRQDPGLGLRLIYFSYDVKMKEKGDIPEGYSVSREKKERFSLILESASTNQTSMYLCASRRREGNQPQHFGDGTRLSIL.